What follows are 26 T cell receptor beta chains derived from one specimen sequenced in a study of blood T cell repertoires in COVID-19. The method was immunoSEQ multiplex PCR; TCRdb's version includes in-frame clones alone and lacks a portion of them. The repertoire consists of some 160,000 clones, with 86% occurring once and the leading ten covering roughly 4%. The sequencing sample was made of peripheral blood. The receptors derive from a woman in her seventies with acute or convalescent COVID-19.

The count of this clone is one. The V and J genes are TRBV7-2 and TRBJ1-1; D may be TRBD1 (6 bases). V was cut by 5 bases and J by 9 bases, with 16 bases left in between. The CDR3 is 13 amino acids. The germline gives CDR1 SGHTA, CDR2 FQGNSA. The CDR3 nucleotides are TGTGCCAGCAGCCCAGCGGGGGGCGAAAAAGCTTTCTTT. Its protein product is CASSPAGGEKAFF.

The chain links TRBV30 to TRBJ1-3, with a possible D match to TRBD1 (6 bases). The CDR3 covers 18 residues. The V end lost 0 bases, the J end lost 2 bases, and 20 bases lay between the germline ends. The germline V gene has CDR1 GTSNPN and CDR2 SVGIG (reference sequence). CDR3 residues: CAWSVRLGRGGTGNTIYF. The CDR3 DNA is TGTGCCTGGAGTGTACGGTTGGGCCGGGGGGGCACTGGAAACACCATATATTTT.

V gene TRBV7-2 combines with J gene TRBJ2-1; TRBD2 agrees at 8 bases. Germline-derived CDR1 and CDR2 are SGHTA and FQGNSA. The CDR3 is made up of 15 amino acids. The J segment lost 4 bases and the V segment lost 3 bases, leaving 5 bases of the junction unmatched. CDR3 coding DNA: TGTGCCAGCAGCTTTAGCGGGGCCGCTTACAATGAGCAGTTCTTC. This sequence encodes CASSFSGAAYNEQFF.

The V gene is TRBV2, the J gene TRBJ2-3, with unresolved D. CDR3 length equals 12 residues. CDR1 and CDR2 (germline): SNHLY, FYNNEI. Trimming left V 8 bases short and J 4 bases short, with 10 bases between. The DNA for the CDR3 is TGTGCCAGCTTGAGGTTTCCAGATACGCAGTATTTT. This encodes CASLRFPDTQYF.

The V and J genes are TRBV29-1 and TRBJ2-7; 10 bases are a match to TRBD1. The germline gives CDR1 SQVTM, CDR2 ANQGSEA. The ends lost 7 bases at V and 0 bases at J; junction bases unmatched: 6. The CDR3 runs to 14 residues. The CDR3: CSARRTGGSYEQYF. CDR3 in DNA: TGCAGCGCCCGTCGGACAGGGGGCTCCTACGAGCAGTACTTC.

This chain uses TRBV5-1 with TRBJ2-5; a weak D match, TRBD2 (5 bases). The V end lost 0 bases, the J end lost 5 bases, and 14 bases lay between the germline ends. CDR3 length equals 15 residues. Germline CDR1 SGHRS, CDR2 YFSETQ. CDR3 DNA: TGCGCCAGCAGCTTGGGGGTAAAACGAGGGGAGACCCAGTACTTC. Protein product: CASSLGVKRGETQYF.

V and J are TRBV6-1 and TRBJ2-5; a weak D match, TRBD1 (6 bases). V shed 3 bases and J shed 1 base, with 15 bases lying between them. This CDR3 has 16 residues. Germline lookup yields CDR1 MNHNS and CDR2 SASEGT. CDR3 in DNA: TGTGCCAGCAGTGACAACCCAGCGGACAGCCAAGAGACCCAGTACTTC. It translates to CASSDNPADSQETQYF.

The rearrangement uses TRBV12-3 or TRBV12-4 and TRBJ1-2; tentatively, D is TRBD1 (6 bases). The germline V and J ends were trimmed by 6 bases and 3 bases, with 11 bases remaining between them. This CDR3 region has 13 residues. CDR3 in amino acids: CASRGAGDYGYTF. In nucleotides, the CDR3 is TGTGCCAGCAGGGGGGCGGGTGACTATGGCTACACCTTC.

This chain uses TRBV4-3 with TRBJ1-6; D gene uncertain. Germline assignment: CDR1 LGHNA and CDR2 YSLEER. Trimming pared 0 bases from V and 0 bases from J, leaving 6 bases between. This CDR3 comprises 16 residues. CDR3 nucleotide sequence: TGCGCCAGCAGCCAAGAAGAGGGCTCCTATAATTCACCCCTCCACTTT. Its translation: CASSQEEGSYNSPLHF.

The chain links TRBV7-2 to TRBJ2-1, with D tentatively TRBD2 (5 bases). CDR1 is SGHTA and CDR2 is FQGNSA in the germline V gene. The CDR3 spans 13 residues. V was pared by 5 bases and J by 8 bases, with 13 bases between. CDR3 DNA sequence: TGTGCCAGCAGCAAATCGGACTTGCATGAGCAGTTCTTC. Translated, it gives CASSKSDLHEQFF.

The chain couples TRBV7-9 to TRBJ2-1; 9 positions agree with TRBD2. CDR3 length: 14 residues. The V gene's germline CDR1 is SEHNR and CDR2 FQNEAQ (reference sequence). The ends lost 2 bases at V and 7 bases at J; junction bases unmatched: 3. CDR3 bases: TGTGCCAGCAGCTTAACTAGCGGGTGGAATGAGCAGTTCTTC. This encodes CASSLTSGWNEQFF.

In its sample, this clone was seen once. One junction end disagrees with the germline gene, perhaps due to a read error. In DNA, the CDR3 is TGTGCCAGCAGCTACTGGGGACAGAATCAGCCCCAGCATTTT. Its protein is CASSYWGQNQPQHF. The chain links TRBV6-2 or TRBV6-3 to TRBJ1-5, with 7 nucleotides matching TRBD1. The CDR3 is made up of 14 amino acids. Germline CDR1 and CDR2: MNHEY and SVGEGT.

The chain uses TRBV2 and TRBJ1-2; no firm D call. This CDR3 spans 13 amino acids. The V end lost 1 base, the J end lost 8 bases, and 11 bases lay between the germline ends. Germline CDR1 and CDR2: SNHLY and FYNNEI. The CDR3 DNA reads TGTGCCAGCAGTGAAGTTGGCAGAGGAGGCTACACCTTC. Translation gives CASSEVGRGGYTF.

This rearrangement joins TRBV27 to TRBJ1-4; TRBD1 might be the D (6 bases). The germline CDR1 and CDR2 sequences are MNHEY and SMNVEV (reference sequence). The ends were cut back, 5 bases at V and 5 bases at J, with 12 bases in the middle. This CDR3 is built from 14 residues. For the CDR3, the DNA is TGTGCCAGCAGTCGGACAGACTCAAATGAAAAACTGTTTTTT. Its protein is CASSRTDSNEKLFF.

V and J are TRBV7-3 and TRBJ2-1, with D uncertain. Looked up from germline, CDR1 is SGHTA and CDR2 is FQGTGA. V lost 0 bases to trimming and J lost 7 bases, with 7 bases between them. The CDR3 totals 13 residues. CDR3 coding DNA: TGTGCCAGCAGCTTAACAGCGAGGAATGAGCAGTTCTTC. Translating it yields CASSLTARNEQFF.

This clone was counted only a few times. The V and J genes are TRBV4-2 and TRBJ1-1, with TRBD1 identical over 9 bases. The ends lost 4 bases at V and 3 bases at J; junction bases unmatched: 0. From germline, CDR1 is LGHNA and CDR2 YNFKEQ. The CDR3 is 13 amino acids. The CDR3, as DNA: TGTGCCAGCAGCCGACAGGGGGACACTGAAGCTTTCTTT. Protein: CASSRQGDTEAFF.

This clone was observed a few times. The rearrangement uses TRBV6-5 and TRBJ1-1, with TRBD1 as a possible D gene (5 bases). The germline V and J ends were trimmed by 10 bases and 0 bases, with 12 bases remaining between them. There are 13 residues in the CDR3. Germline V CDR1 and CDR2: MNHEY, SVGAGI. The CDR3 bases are TGTGCCATCTGGGGGGATATGAACACTGAAGCTTTCTTT. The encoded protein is CAIWGDMNTEAFF.

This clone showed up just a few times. In DNA, the CDR3 is TGTGCCAGCAGCCTTTCGGCAGGGGGTATCGATGAGCAGTTCTTC. This translates into CASSLSAGGIDEQFF. The V and J genes are TRBV4-2 and TRBJ2-1; 7 nucleotides match TRBD1. Germline CDR1 is LGHNA and CDR2 is YNFKEQ. The CDR3 spans 15 residues. With V trimmed by 4 bases and J by 8 bases, 11 bases remained unmatched.

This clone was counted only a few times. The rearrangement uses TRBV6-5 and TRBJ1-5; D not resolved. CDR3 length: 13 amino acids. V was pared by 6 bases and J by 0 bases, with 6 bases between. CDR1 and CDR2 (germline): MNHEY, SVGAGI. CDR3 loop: CASRRDSNQPQHF. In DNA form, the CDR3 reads TGTGCCAGCAGACGGGATAGCAATCAGCCCCAGCATTTT.

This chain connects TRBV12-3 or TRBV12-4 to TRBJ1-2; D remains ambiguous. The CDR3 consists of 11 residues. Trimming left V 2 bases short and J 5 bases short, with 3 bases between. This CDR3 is CASSLTYGYTF. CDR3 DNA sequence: TGTGCCAGCAGTTTAACTTATGGCTACACCTTC.

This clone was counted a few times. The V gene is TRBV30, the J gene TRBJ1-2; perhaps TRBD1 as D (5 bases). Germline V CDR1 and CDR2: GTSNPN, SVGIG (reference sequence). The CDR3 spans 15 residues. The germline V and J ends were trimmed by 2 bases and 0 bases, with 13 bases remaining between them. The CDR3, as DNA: TGTGCCTGGAGTACCCGGCGGGGGGCTAACTATGGCTACACCTTC. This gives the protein CAWSTRRGANYGYTF.

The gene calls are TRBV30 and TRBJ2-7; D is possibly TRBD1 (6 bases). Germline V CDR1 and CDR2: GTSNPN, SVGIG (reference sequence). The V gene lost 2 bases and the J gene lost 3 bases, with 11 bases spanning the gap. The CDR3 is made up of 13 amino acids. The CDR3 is CAWSPGHFYEQYF. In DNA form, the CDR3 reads TGTGCCTGGAGTCCGGGACATTTCTACGAGCAGTACTTC. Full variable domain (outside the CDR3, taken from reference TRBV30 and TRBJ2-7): SQTIHQWPATLVQPVGSPLSLECTVEGTSNPNLYWYRQAAGRGLQLLFYSVGIGQISSEVPQNLSASRPQDRQFILSSKKLLLSDSGFYLCAWSPGHFYEQYFGPGTRLTVT.

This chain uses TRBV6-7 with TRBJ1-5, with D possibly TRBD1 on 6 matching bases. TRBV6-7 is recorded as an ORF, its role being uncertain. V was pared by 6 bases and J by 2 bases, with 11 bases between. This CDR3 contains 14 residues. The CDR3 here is CASRARQGNQPQHF. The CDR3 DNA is TGTGCCAGCAGGGCACGACAGGGCAATCAGCCCCAGCATTTT.

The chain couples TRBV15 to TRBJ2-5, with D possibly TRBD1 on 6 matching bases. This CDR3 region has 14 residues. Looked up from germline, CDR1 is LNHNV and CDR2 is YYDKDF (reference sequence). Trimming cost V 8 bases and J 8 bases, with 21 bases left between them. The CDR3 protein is CATATRDTERTQYF. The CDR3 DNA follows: TGTGCCACCGCTACCCGGGACACCGAACGAACCCAGTACTTC.

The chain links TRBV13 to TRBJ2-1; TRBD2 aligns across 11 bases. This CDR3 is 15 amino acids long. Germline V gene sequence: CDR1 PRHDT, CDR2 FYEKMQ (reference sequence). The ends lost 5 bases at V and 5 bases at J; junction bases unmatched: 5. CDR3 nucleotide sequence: TGTGCCAGCAGCCCTACTAGCGGGAGTGACAATGAGCAGTTCTTC. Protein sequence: CASSPTSGSDNEQFF.

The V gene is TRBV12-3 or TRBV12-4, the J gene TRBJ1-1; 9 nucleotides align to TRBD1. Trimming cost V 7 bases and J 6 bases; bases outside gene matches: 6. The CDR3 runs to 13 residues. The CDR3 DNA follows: TGTGCCAGCAACAGACAGGGGGTCCCTGAAGCTTTCTTT. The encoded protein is CASNRQGVPEAFF.